The 17 T cell receptor beta chains below come from one sample, sequenced in a study of blood T cell repertoires in COVID-19. Some clones are missing from TCRdb's copy, which holds only in-frame ones; the method was immunoSEQ multiplex PCR. Among roughly 250,000 clones listed, approximately 90% were seen once. The source material was PBMCs or T cells enriched from blood (not recorded which). The receptors stem from a human donor in a cohort exposed to, infected with or recovered from COVID-19 (not recorded which). The donor label of this sample is uncertain.

The CDR3 region is CASGATGDNSPLHF. CDR3 nucleotide sequence: TGTGCCAGCGGCGCCACAGGGGATAATTCACCCCTCCACTTT. The rearrangement uses TRBV27 and TRBJ1-6; 7 positions agree with TRBD1. Germline lookup yields CDR1 MNHEY and CDR2 SMNVEV (reference sequence). V shed 8 bases and J 5 bases; nucleotides not matched to a gene: 6. This CDR3 is built from 14 residues.

The chain links TRBV30 to TRBJ2-2; the match to TRBD1 covers 7 bases. This CDR3 contains 12 residues. Germline CDR1 GTSNPN, CDR2 SVGIG (reference sequence). V lost 5 bases and J lost 6; bases outside the gene matches: 3. Written as DNA, the CDR3 is TGTGCCTGGGTACAGGGGTCCGGGGAGCTGTTTTTT. Amino acid sequence: CAWVQGSGELFF.

The chain combines TRBV5-4 with TRBJ2-1; TRBD2 agrees at 10 bases. Germline assignment: CDR1 SGHNT and CDR2 YYREEE (reference sequence). This CDR3 comprises 15 residues. Trimming at V came to 2 bases and at J to 10 bases, leaving 9 bases not matched to a gene. This chain's CDR3 is CASSLGSGGAWEQFF. Here the CDR3 DNA reads TGTGCCAGCAGCTTAGGGAGCGGGGGGGCTTGGGAGCAGTTCTTC.

The V gene is TRBV7-2, the J gene TRBJ2-7; tentative D call: TRBD1 (6 bases). This CDR3 is 13 amino acids long. Looked up from germline, CDR1 is SGHTA and CDR2 is FQGNSA. V lost 5 bases and J lost 2, with 10 bases in between. The CDR3 loop reads CASSVTGTYEQYF. CDR3 nucleotides: TGTGCCAGCAGCGTAACAGGGACCTACGAGCAGTACTTC.

The rearrangement uses TRBV28 and TRBJ2-5, with 9 bases fitting TRBD2. The CDR3 contains 17 residues. The V gene's germline CDR1 is MDHEN and CDR2 SYDVKM. J lost 2 bases, V lost 4 bases, and 11 bases had no gene match. The CDR3 spells CASSSSRLAELQETQYF. The CDR3 coding sequence is TGTGCCAGCAGTTCCAGCCGACTAGCGGAATTACAAGAGACCCAGTACTTC.

This clone was detected once. The chain joins TRBV5-1 to TRBJ2-5; 10 positions match TRBD2. This CDR3 spans 16 amino acids. The V segment lost 7 bases and the J segment 2 bases; nucleotides outside the gene matches: 11. Germline V lookup: CDR1 SGHRS, CDR2 YFSETQ. Here the CDR3 reads CASGAIAGGLQETQYF. The DNA for the CDR3 is TGCGCCAGCGGGGCGATAGCGGGGGGTCTACAAGAGACCCAGTACTTC. Filled out from reference TRBV5-1 and TRBJ2-5, the complete variable domain reads KAGVTQTPRYLIKTRGQQVTLSCSPISGHRSVSWYQQTPGQGLQFLFEYFSETQRNKGNFPGRFSGRQFSNSRSEMNVSTLELGDSALYLCASGAIAGGLQETQYFGPGTRLLVL.

This clone was seen a single time. This chain links TRBV2 with TRBJ2-7, with D maybe TRBD1 (5 bases). The CDR3 runs 12 residues. The germline CDR1 and CDR2 sequences are SNHLY and FYNNEI. The ends were cut back, 10 bases at V and 9 bases at J, with 19 bases in the middle. As DNA, the CDR3 is TGTGCCACCACAGGTTCAAAAGGGTGGCAGTACTTC. Protein: CATTGSKGWQYF. Filled out from reference TRBV2 and TRBJ2-7, the complete variable domain reads EPEVTQTPSHQVTQMGQEVILRCVPISNHLYFYWYRQILGQKVEFLVSFYNNEISEKSEIFDDQFSVERPDGSNFTLKIRSTKLEDSAMYFCATTGSKGWQYFGPGTRLTVT.

The rearrangement uses TRBV19 and TRBJ2-2, with 7 bases matching TRBD2. The CDR3 spans 16 residues. CDR1 is LNHDA, CDR2 SQIVND, per germline (reference sequence). Unmatched junction bases numbered 12, after V lost 6 bases and J lost 5 bases. The CDR3 nucleotides read TGTGCCAGTAGCGACTCCGGGACTACACCTACCGGGGAGCTGTTTTTT. Its translation is CASSDSGTTPTGELFF.

This chain joins TRBV11-3 and TRBJ2-2; TRBD2 is a possible D gene (5 bases). The CDR3 sequence is 13 residues long. Per the germline V gene, CDR1 is SGHNT and CDR2 is YENEEA. V was trimmed by 2 bases and J by 5 bases, leaving 6 bases between them. The CDR3 sequence is CASSLRETGELFF. The CDR3 DNA reads as TGTGCCAGCAGCTTAAGGGAGACCGGGGAGCTGTTTTTT. The whole variable domain, filled in from reference TRBV11-3 and TRBJ2-2, reads EAGVVQSPRYKIIEKKQPVAFWCNPISGHNTLYWYLQNLGQGPELLIRYENEEAVDDSQLPKDRFSAERLKGVDSTLKIQPAELGDSAVYLCASSLRETGELFFGEGSRLTVL.

This rearrangement joins TRBV5-4 to TRBJ2-1; weak D call: TRBD1 (5 bases). CDR1 is SGHNT and CDR2 is YYREEE in the germline V gene (reference sequence). The CDR3 extends over 13 amino acids. V was shortened by 2 bases and J by 7 bases, with 10 bases between the two germline ends. CDR3 nucleotide sequence: TGTGCCAGCAGCTTAACAGGTGAAAATGAGCAGTTCTTC. Protein: CASSLTGENEQFF. Full variable domain (remainder filled in from reference TRBV5-4 and TRBJ2-1): ETGVTQSPTHLIKTRGQQVTLRCSSQSGHNTVSWYQQALGQGPQFIFQYYREEENGRGNFPPRFSGLQFPNYSSELNVNALELDDSALYLCASSLTGENEQFFGPGTRLTVL.

The genes are TRBV25-1 and TRBJ1-6; possibly TRBD1 for D (5 bases). V was shortened by 1 base and J by 10 bases, with 14 bases between the two germline ends. Germline V lookup: CDR1 MGHDK, CDR2 SYGVNS. The CDR3 spans 15 residues. The CDR3 sequence: CASSELGQGKSPLHF. The CDR3 bases are TGTGCCAGCAGTGAATTAGGGCAGGGAAAATCACCCCTCCACTTT.

The chain links TRBV6-5 to TRBJ2-5; 7 bases agree with TRBD1. The V segment lost 6 bases and the J segment 7 bases; nucleotides outside the gene matches: 11. The CDR3 runs to 14 residues. In germline, CDR1 is MNHEY, CDR2 SVGAGI. CDR3 loop: CASSRTGEKGTQYF. The CDR3 DNA reads as TGTGCCAGCAGCCGGACAGGAGAGAAGGGGACCCAGTACTTC.

The chain combines TRBV5-5 with TRBJ1-1; TRBD1 aligns across 7 bases. The germline V gene encodes CDR1 SGHKS and CDR2 YYEKEE (reference sequence). This CDR3 spans 16 amino acids. With 2 bases clipped from V and 5 bases from J, the junction kept 12 bases outside the gene matches. CDR3 nucleotide sequence: TGTGCCAGCAGCTTTCCGGGACAGTCCTCCCTGACTGAAGCTTTCTTT. Protein sequence: CASSFPGQSSLTEAFF.

The rearrangement uses TRBV27 and TRBJ1-2, with 8 bases matching TRBD1. Unmatched junction bases numbered 3, after V lost 5 bases and J lost 7 bases. In germline, CDR1 is MNHEY, CDR2 SMNVEV (reference sequence). The CDR3 length is 12 residues. The CDR3 loop is CASSPTGAGYTF. For the CDR3, the DNA is TGTGCCAGCAGTCCGACAGGGGCTGGCTACACCTTC.

This sequence joins TRBV27 and TRBJ2-1; TRBD2 aligns across 9 bases. Germline V gene lookup returns CDR1 MNHEY and CDR2 SMNVEV (reference sequence). The CDR3 has 16 residues. The trim removed 10 bases at V and 5 bases at J, leaving 15 bases unmatched. CDR3 loop: CATQTNPAGGDNEQFF. Here the CDR3 DNA reads TGTGCCACGCAAACTAACCCAGCGGGGGGAGACAATGAGCAGTTCTTC.

The rearrangement links TRBV5-6 to TRBJ1-3; D ambiguous. The CDR3 is 14 amino acids. Trimming took 6 bases from V and 0 from J, leaving 10 bases between them. Germline loops: CDR1 SGHDT, CDR2 YYEEEE. The CDR3 DNA follows: TGTGCCAGCAACACAGTGGGCTCTGGAAACACCATATATTTT. It encodes CASNTVGSGNTIYF.

The gene calls are TRBV5-1 and TRBJ2-7; 7 bases map to TRBD1. The trim removed 3 bases at V and 6 bases at J, leaving 9 bases unmatched. The CDR3 is 14 amino acids. Germline CDR1 and CDR2: SGHRS and YFSETQ. The CDR3 loop is CASSSGTVSAEQYF. CDR3 DNA sequence: TGCGCCAGCAGCTCCGGGACAGTCAGCGCCGAGCAGTACTTC. Full variable domain (rest looked up from reference TRBV5-1 and TRBJ2-7): KAGVTQTPRYLIKTRGQQVTLSCSPISGHRSVSWYQQTPGQGLQFLFEYFSETQRNKGNFPGRFSGRQFSNSRSEMNVSTLELGDSALYLCASSSGTVSAEQYFGPGTRLTVT.